The 25 T cell receptor beta chains listed next were all sequenced from one sample in a study of cytomegalovirus exposure and HLA in healthy donors. It was with 60 Vbeta and 13 Jbeta primers that the PCR ran. Here immunoSEQ multiplex PCR was the method, and the copy in TCRdb shows in-frame clones only, minus some. The table lists approximately 100,000 clones, about three quarters of them singletons. Sequencing was done on a sample of PBMCs. Receptor source: a man in his 60s in good health and CMV-seropositive.

V usage is TRBV11-2 and J usage is TRBJ1-2; no clear D gene. The CDR3 contains 14 residues. Looked up from germline, CDR1 is SGHAT and CDR2 is FQNNGV. V was trimmed by 1 base and J by 4 bases, leaving 10 bases between them. DNA of the CDR3: TGTGCCAGCAGCTTAGTCGCGGGCAGCTATGGCTACACCTTC. Protein product: CASSLVAGSYGYTF.

The V gene is TRBV4-3, the J gene TRBJ2-3; TRBD1 agrees at 10 bases. Trimming cost V 1 base and J 4 bases; bases outside gene matches: 5. The CDR3 covers 16 residues. Germline-derived CDR1 and CDR2 are LGHNA and YSLEER. This CDR3 reads CASSQASTGGADTQYF. The CDR3 bases are TGCGCCAGCAGCCAAGCTTCGACAGGGGGCGCAGATACGCAGTATTTT.

The rearrangement joins TRBV7-9 to TRBJ1-1; D unclear. CDR3 length: 13 amino acids. Germline CDR1 reads SEHNR; CDR2 reads FQNEAQ (reference sequence). V was clipped by 4 bases and J by 6 bases, with 12 bases between them. CDR3: CASSSENRPEAFF. The DNA of the CDR3 is TGTGCCAGCAGCTCCGAAAACAGACCTGAAGCTTTCTTT.

The V gene is TRBV6-4, the J gene TRBJ1-3; D is possibly TRBD1 (6 bases). CDR3 length: 14 amino acids. V lost 5 bases to trimming and J lost 4 bases, with 12 bases between them. Germline V gene data show CDR1 as MRHNA and CDR2 as SNTAGT. CDR3 DNA: TGTGCCAGCAGTCAGGGACACGCCGGAAACACCATATATTTT. The encoded protein is CASSQGHAGNTIYF.

The chain is built from TRBV11-2 and TRBJ2-5, with 8 bases lining up with TRBD1. The CDR3 has 13 residues. Trimming removed 4 bases from V and 4 bases from J; junction bases left unmatched: 2. The germline V gene encodes CDR1 SGHAT and CDR2 FQNNGV. The CDR3 nucleotides read TGTGCCAGCAGCTCCAGGGGGCGAGAGACCCAGTACTTC. Its protein is CASSSRGRETQYF.

The J gene is TRBJ1-6, the V gene TRBV10-3; 7 nucleotides agree with TRBD1. The CDR3 is 15 residues long. The germline V gene encodes CDR1 ENHRY and CDR2 SYGVKD. J was trimmed by 10 bases and V by 4 bases; bases with no gene match: 10. The CDR3 DNA is TGTGCCATCAGTGGGGGGCGTACAGGGGTCTCACCCCTCCACTTT. Its translation is CAISGGRTGVSPLHF.

DNA of the CDR3: TGCGCCAGCAGCTGGGGCCCTCAGGGTGGAGAGACCCAGTACTTC. Translation gives CASSWGPQGGETQYF. The chain combines TRBV5-1 with TRBJ2-5; D might be TRBD1 (5 bases). Trimming pared 3 bases from V and 4 bases from J, leaving 16 bases between. The CDR3 length is 15 residues. Germline CDR1 is SGHRS and CDR2 is YFSETQ.

J is TRBJ1-5 and V is TRBV5-6, with 8 positions matching TRBD1. The V gene's germline CDR1 is SGHDT and CDR2 YYEEEE. The junction had 4 bases not matched to a gene; V was cut back by 2 bases and J by 9 bases. The CDR3 contains 13 residues. This CDR3 is CASSLGQGRPQHF. CDR3 DNA: TGTGCCAGCAGCTTAGGACAGGGACGGCCCCAGCATTTT. Full variable domain (rest looked up from reference TRBV5-6 and TRBJ1-5): DAGVTQSPTHLIKTRGQQVTLRCSPKSGHDTVSWYQQALGQGPQFIFQYYEEEERQRGNFPDRFSGHQFPNYSSELNVNALLLGDSALYLCASSLGQGRPQHFGDGTRLSIL.

This clone was counted once. A read error may account for a junction end that differs from germline. The chain carries TRBV7-9 and TRBJ1-1; 7 positions match TRBD1. CDR1 is SEHNR and CDR2 is FQNEAQ in the germline V gene (reference sequence). The CDR3 extends over 15 amino acids. The CDR3 nucleotides read TGTTCCAGCAGCTTCCCCAGGGGGATGAACACTGAAGCTTTCTTT. It is translated as CSSSFPRGMNTEAFF.

The V call is TRBV12-1, the J call TRBJ1-3; TRBD1 was called by the table and not checked on the DNA. TRBV12-1 is classified as a pseudogene. This CDR3 has 13 residues. The DNA of the CDR3 is TGTGCCTACCACAGGGGGCCTGGAAACACCATATATTTT. Amino acids: CAYHRGPGNTIYF.

V usage is TRBV4-3 and J usage is TRBJ1-1; TRBD1 aligns across 9 bases. CDR3 length: 13 residues. Germline V gene data show CDR1 as LGHNA and CDR2 as YSLEER. J was trimmed by 8 bases and V by 1 base; bases with no gene match: 2. CDR3: CASSQGDRAEAFF. DNA of the CDR3: TGCGCCAGCAGCCAAGGGGACAGGGCAGAAGCTTTCTTT.

This chain links TRBV6-5 with TRBJ2-5; TRBD2 agrees at 8 bases. J lost 5 bases, V lost 0 bases, and 5 bases had no gene match. CDR3 size: 15 residues. In germline, CDR1 is MNHEY, CDR2 SVGAGI. CDR3 nucleotide sequence: TGTGCCAGCAGTTACTCCCCGGGGGGGGATGAGACCCAGTACTTC. Translating it yields CASSYSPGGDETQYF.

This clone has a single count. The DNA for the CDR3 is TGTGCCACTCAGGGGGCGTCAAATTCACCCCTCCACTTT. This translates into CATQGASNSPLHF. This sequence joins TRBV15 and TRBJ1-6; 8 bases are a match to TRBD1. Looked up from germline, CDR1 is LNHNV and CDR2 is YYDKDF (reference sequence). This CDR3 spans 13 amino acids. The J segment lost 7 bases and the V segment lost 9 bases, leaving 5 bases of the junction unmatched.

This clone has a handful of counts. V usage is TRBV21-1 and J usage is TRBJ2-4; TRBD2 is the table's D call and was not checked against the DNA. TRBV21-1 is a known pseudogene. This CDR3 contains 14 residues. The CDR3 sequence is CASSKGGDKNIQYF. The DNA for the CDR3 is TGTGCCAGCAGCAAGGGGGGTGACAAAAACATTCAGTACTTC.

There are many counts of this clone. The sample holds other DNA sequences that translate to the same CDR3. This chain connects TRBV9 to TRBJ2-7, with D perhaps TRBD1 (6 bases). The CDR3 has 14 residues. The V and J ends lost 5 bases and 0 bases respectively, with 12 bases between them. Germline V gene data show CDR1 as SGDLS and CDR2 as YYNGEE. As DNA, the CDR3 is TGTGCCAGCAGTCCTGGGACATTCTCCTACGAGCAGTACTTC. Amino acids: CASSPGTFSYEQYF.

The genes are TRBV10-3 and TRBJ2-3; 14 bases line up with TRBD2. Germline V gives CDR1 ENHRY, CDR2 SYGVKD. With V trimmed by 11 bases and J by 8 bases, 12 bases remained unmatched. The CDR3 contains 15 residues. CDR3 sequence reads: CASQRGLAGDGTQYF. The CDR3 coding sequence is TGTGCCTCCCAAAGGGGACTAGCGGGGGACGGTACGCAGTATTTT.

The rearrangement uses TRBV9 and TRBJ2-3, with 9 bases that match TRBD1. This CDR3 has 16 amino acids. Germline V gives CDR1 SGDLS, CDR2 YYNGEE. The V and J ends lost 0 bases and 3 bases, in that order; junction bases with no gene match: 5. The CDR3 DNA reads as TGTGCCAGCAGCGTAGTTGGGACAGGGTGGACAGATACGCAGTATTTT. As protein: CASSVVGTGWTDTQYF.

J is TRBJ2-7 and V is TRBV2; 9 nucleotides align to TRBD2. Germline V gene data show CDR1 as SNHLY and CDR2 as FYNNEI. Unmatched junction bases numbered 4, after V lost 3 bases and J lost 7 bases. There are 13 residues in the CDR3. The CDR3: CASSETSGLEQYF. The CDR3 DNA sequence: TGTGCCAGCAGTGAGACTAGCGGTTTGGAGCAGTACTTC.

V and J are TRBV25-1 and TRBJ2-3; D perhaps matches TRBD1 (6 bases). The germline CDR1 and CDR2 sequences are MGHDK and SYGVNS. The V gene lost 2 bases and the J gene lost 1 base, with 10 bases spanning the gap. This CDR3 has 15 amino acids. The CDR3 nucleotides read TGTGCCAGCAGTGAACAGGGGAAGCGCACAGATACGCAGTATTTT. This codes for CASSEQGKRTDTQYF.

The V gene is TRBV7-8, the J gene TRBJ1-1; D perhaps matches TRBD1 (6 bases). Per germline, CDR1 SGHVS and CDR2 FQNEAQ. The V end lost 5 bases, the J end lost 3 bases, and 16 bases lay between the germline ends. The CDR3 length is 15 residues. CDR3 DNA: TGTGCCAGCAGCCCCCGGGGGGCAGGAGACACTGAAGCTTTCTTT. Its protein product is CASSPRGAGDTEAFF.

This clone has just one count. This sequence joins TRBV5-6 and TRBJ1-5; D possibly corresponds to TRBD1 (6 bases). The CDR3 sequence is 17 residues long. V shed 4 bases and J shed 0 bases, with 17 bases lying between them. Germline V gene lookup returns CDR1 SGHDT and CDR2 YYEEEE. CDR3 region: CASSLTGGANSNQPQHF. As DNA, the CDR3 is TGTGCCAGCAGCCTTACCGGGGGGGCCAATAGCAATCAGCCCCAGCATTTT.

There are a few counts of this clone. V usage is TRBV6-1 and J usage is TRBJ1-2; D is possibly TRBD1 (6 bases). Between the trimmed V and J ends, which lost 6 bases and 2 bases, there was a span of 10 bases. The CDR3 contains 13 residues. CDR1 is MNHNS, CDR2 SASEGT, per germline. CDR3 residues: CASRYDRNYGYTF. The CDR3 region has the DNA TGTGCCAGCAGATACGACAGGAACTATGGCTACACCTTC.

V and J are TRBV29-1 and TRBJ2-7, with a possible D match to TRBD2 (5 bases). Germline CDR1 is SQVTM and CDR2 is ANQGSEA. This CDR3 is 12 amino acids long. V was clipped by 4 bases and J by 0 bases, with 7 bases between them. This CDR3 reads CSVAGDSYEQYF. The CDR3 DNA follows: TGCAGCGTTGCCGGGGACTCCTACGAGCAGTACTTC.

The table lists this clone with a few counts. One end of the junction does not line up with germline, which may come from a read error. This sequence joins TRBV11-2 and TRBJ1-5, with D possibly TRBD1 on 5 matching bases. Germline CDR1 and CDR2: SGHAT and FQNNGV. The CDR3 has 15 residues. The CDR3 DNA is TGTGCCAGCAGCATGGGGGGTGGTAGCACTCAGCCCCAGCATTTT. It translates to CASSMGGGSTQPQHF.

The chain is built from TRBV7-3 and TRBJ2-1; 7 bases line up with TRBD1. This CDR3 is built from 14 residues. In germline, CDR1 is SGHTA, CDR2 FQGTGA. The V segment lost 5 bases and the J segment 7 bases; nucleotides outside the gene matches: 8. CDR3 sequence reads: CASSQQGNMNEQFF. The CDR3, as DNA: TGTGCCAGCAGCCAACAGGGGAATATGAATGAGCAGTTCTTC.